The 21 T cell receptor beta chains listed next were all sequenced from one sample in a study of blood T cell repertoires in COVID-19. This table comes from immunoSEQ multiplex PCR, and its TCRdb copy is limited to in-frame clones, with some not included. The table shows 350,000 to 400,000 clones, with approximately 90% occurring only once. Sequenced sample: PBMCs or T cells enriched from blood (not recorded which). These receptors were obtained from a woman aged 40-49 years who had been exposed to COVID-19.

The rearrangement uses TRBV10-2 and TRBJ2-1, with D maybe TRBD2 (6 bases). Looked up from germline, CDR1 is WSHSY and CDR2 is SAAADI. The CDR3 sequence is 15 residues long. V shed 6 bases and J shed 0 bases, with 12 bases lying between them. This chain's CDR3 is CASRVGGTSYNEQFF. The CDR3 coding sequence is TGCGCCAGCAGAGTCGGGGGTACCTCCTACAATGAGCAGTTCTTC.

CDR3 DNA sequence: TGTGCCAGCAGTCCTACCAACAGGGGAAAAACTGAAGCTTTCTTT. It yields the protein CASSPTNRGKTEAFF. The genes are TRBV7-9 and TRBJ1-1, with 7 bases matching TRBD1. J gave up 5 bases and V 6 bases, and 12 bases lay outside the gene matches. There are 15 residues in the CDR3. Germline V CDR1 and CDR2: SEHNR, FQNEAQ (reference sequence).

This chain uses TRBV30 with TRBJ1-1; tentatively, D is TRBD1 (6 bases). Trimming removed 3 bases at V and 4 bases at J, with 9 bases between. Germline V lookup: CDR1 GTSNPN, CDR2 SVGIG (reference sequence). The length of the CDR3 is 12 residues. The CDR3 DNA sequence: TGTGCCTGGAGCAGGGGACGCACTGAAGCTTTCTTT. Its translation is CAWSRGRTEAFF.

The J gene is TRBJ2-1, the V gene TRBV4-2, with a weak D call TRBD2 (7 bases). Germline-derived CDR1 and CDR2 are LGHNA and YNFKEQ. The V gene lost 3 bases and the J gene lost 7 bases, with 22 bases spanning the gap. The CDR3 is 17 residues long. Here the CDR3 reads CASSQPRAGAMGNEQFF. The CDR3 DNA follows: TGTGCCAGCAGCCAGCCAAGGGCGGGGGCCATGGGGAATGAGCAGTTCTTC.

This clone appeared a few times. The chain carries TRBV30 and TRBJ1-6, with 8 bases matching TRBD1. Germline-derived CDR1 and CDR2 are GTSNPN and SVGIG (reference sequence). The CDR3 contains 13 residues. V was pared by 4 bases and J by 7 bases, with 3 bases of the junction left unmatched. The CDR3 spells CAWTTGANSPLHF. The CDR3 nucleotides are TGTGCCTGGACGACAGGGGCCAATTCACCCCTCCACTTT.

The chain joins TRBV6-5 to TRBJ1-1, with 9 nucleotides matching TRBD1. The CDR3 covers 15 residues. Germline V gene sequence: CDR1 MNHEY, CDR2 SVGAGI. V was pared by 11 bases and J by 0 bases, with 10 bases of the junction left unmatched. Here the CDR3 DNA reads TGTGCCTACTCGGACAGGGGACGCATGAACACTGAAGCTTTCTTT. As protein: CAYSDRGRMNTEAFF.

The chain links TRBV6-1 to TRBJ1-2; D ambiguous. V lost 3 bases to trimming and J lost 5 bases, with 7 bases between them. Germline CDR1 reads MNHNS; CDR2 reads SASEGT. CDR3 size: 12 residues. For the CDR3, the DNA is TGTGCCAGCAGTGAGAGTCTGTATGGCTACACCTTC. Translating gives CASSESLYGYTF.

V gene TRBV2 combines with J gene TRBJ1-4, with a tentative D call TRBD1 (5 bases). There are 14 residues in the CDR3. V lost 3 bases and J 8 bases, leaving 13 bases between the germline ends. CDR1 is SNHLY, CDR2 FYNNEI, per germline. The CDR3: CASSEGGWREKLFF. CDR3 in DNA: TGTGCCAGCAGTGAGGGGGGATGGCGGGAAAAACTGTTTTTT.

This chain connects TRBV3-1 (or the pseudogene TRBV3-2) to TRBJ2-7; no firm D call. Per germline, CDR1 LGHDT and CDR2 YNNKEL (reference sequence). This CDR3 has 13 residues. Trimming cost V 4 bases and J 0 bases, with 7 bases left between them. CDR3 loop: CASSREISYEQYF. In DNA, the CDR3 is TGTGCCAGCAGCCGTGAGATCTCCTACGAGCAGTACTTC.

The chain recombines TRBV19 with TRBJ1-2; TRBD1 might be the D (5 bases). Trimming removed 3 bases from V and 4 bases from J, with 12 bases in between. The CDR3 is 14 amino acids. CDR1 LNHDA and CDR2 SQIVND come from the germline V gene (reference sequence). The CDR3 DNA follows: TGTGCCAGTAGTATCAGGCGGGGCGCCTATGGCTACACCTTC. It is translated as CASSIRRGAYGYTF.

This chain joins TRBV19 and TRBJ1-1; possible D gene TRBD1, 6 bases. The CDR3 consists of 16 residues. Germline CDR1 is LNHDA and CDR2 is SQIVND (reference sequence). Trimming removed 4 bases at V and 0 bases at J, with 15 bases between. The CDR3 spells CASSKATRGMNTEAFF. The DNA of the CDR3 is TGTGCCAGTAGTAAGGCGACCAGGGGAATGAACACTGAAGCTTTCTTT. The full variable domain, completed using reference TRBV19 and TRBJ1-1, is DGGITQSPKYLFRKEGQNVTLSCEQNLNHDAMYWYRQDPGQGLRLIYYSQIVNDFQKGDIAEGYSVSREKKESFPLTVTSAQKNPTAFYLCASSKATRGMNTEAFFGQGTRLTVV.

This rearrangement joins TRBV3-1 (or the pseudogene TRBV3-2) to TRBJ2-5; a weak D match, TRBD2 (6 bases). This CDR3 spans 13 amino acids. Looked up from germline, CDR1 is LGHDT and CDR2 is YNNKEL (reference sequence). V was cut by 9 bases and J by 1 base, with 12 bases left in between. CDR3 sequence reads: CARGGGLQETQYF. The CDR3 DNA is TGTGCCAGGGGGGGAGGTCTCCAAGAGACCCAGTACTTC.

This sequence joins TRBV4-2 and TRBJ2-1; 13 bases map to TRBD2. This CDR3 has 16 amino acids. J gave up 5 bases and V 4 bases, and 5 bases lay outside the gene matches. Looked up from germline, CDR1 is LGHNA and CDR2 is YNFKEQ. The CDR3 sequence is CASSRDGTSGNNEQFF. The DNA for the CDR3 is TGTGCCAGCAGCCGGGATGGGACTAGCGGGAACAATGAGCAGTTCTTC.

V and J are TRBV24-1 and TRBJ2-3; 8 nucleotides match TRBD1. This CDR3 has 18 amino acids. Germline values: CDR1 KGHDR, CDR2 SFDVKD. V dropped 5 bases and J dropped 4; count of bases not matched to a gene: 16. CDR3 bases: TGTGCCACCAGTGCCAGGTCCAGGGCAGGGGGCGCGGCAGATACGCAGTATTTT. This gives the protein CATSARSRAGGAADTQYF.

V is TRBV19 and J is TRBJ1-1; D gene ambiguous. The germline CDR1 and CDR2 sequences are LNHDA and SQIVND (reference sequence). The length of the CDR3 is 14 residues. V lost 4 bases and J lost 0, with 9 bases in between. The CDR3 sequence: CASSNSLMNTEAFF. CDR3 DNA sequence: TGTGCCAGTAGTAACAGTCTAATGAACACTGAAGCTTTCTTT. Filled out from reference TRBV19 and TRBJ1-1, the complete variable domain reads DGGITQSPKYLFRKEGQNVTLSCEQNLNHDAMYWYRQDPGQGLRLIYYSQIVNDFQKGDIAEGYSVSREKKESFPLTVTSAQKNPTAFYLCASSNSLMNTEAFFGQGTRLTVV.

The J gene is TRBJ1-5, the V gene TRBV24-1; 8 bases are shared with TRBD1. This CDR3 has 13 residues. Losses at the gene ends were 10 bases for V and 5 bases for J; bases not matched to a gene: 6. Germline V gene lookup returns CDR1 KGHDR and CDR2 SFDVKD. The CDR3 sequence is CATQGAWDQPQHF. The CDR3 bases are TGTGCCACGCAGGGGGCGTGGGATCAGCCCCAGCATTTT.

This clone was counted a single time. The chain couples TRBV3-1 (or the pseudogene TRBV3-2) to TRBJ2-2; 8 nucleotides agree with TRBD2. J lost 7 bases, V lost 5 bases, and 21 bases had no gene match. Germline assignment: CDR1 LGHDT and CDR2 YNNKEL (reference sequence). The CDR3 length is 19 residues. The CDR3 bases are TGTGCCAGCAGCAAACACCAAGTTCAGGGACTAGGTGATGGCGGGGAGCTGTTTTTT. Translation gives CASSKHQVQGLGDGGELFF.

This chain joins TRBV7-9 and TRBJ1-2; perhaps TRBD1 as D (5 bases). Germline CDR1 SEHNR, CDR2 FQNEAQ (reference sequence). Trimming cost V 1 base and J 7 bases, with 13 bases left between them. This CDR3 region has 14 residues. The CDR3 DNA reads TGTGCCAGCAGCTTAGTCAACCAGGGCGGTGGCTACACCTTC. This gives the protein CASSLVNQGGGYTF.

The J gene is TRBJ2-3, the V gene TRBV5-1; 15 nucleotides align to TRBD2. This CDR3 contains 17 residues. The ends lost 4 bases at V and 4 bases at J; junction bases unmatched: 7. The germline CDR1 and CDR2 sequences are SGHRS and YFSETQ. CDR3 DNA: TGCGCCAGCAGCCCCCCAGGACTAGCGGGGGGGTCAGATACGCAGTATTTT. It yields the protein CASSPPGLAGGSDTQYF.

J is TRBJ1-3 and V is TRBV18; D unclear. CDR1 and CDR2 from the germline V gene are KGHSH and LQKENI. The length of the CDR3 is 14 residues. The germline V and J ends were trimmed by 3 bases and 0 bases, with 6 bases remaining between them. The CDR3 protein is CASSPPNSGNTIYF. Here the CDR3 DNA reads TGTGCCAGCTCACCTCCTAACTCTGGAAACACCATATATTTT.

J is TRBJ1-2 and V is TRBV10-3; TRBD1 aligns across 11 bases. The V and J ends lost 4 bases and 1 base, in that order; junction bases with no gene match: 2. Germline loops: CDR1 ENHRY, CDR2 SYGVKD. The CDR3 extends over 15 amino acids. In DNA form, the CDR3 reads TGTGCCATCAGTGTGGGGACAGGGGGTAACTATGGCTACACCTTC. Encoded protein: CAISVGTGGNYGYTF.